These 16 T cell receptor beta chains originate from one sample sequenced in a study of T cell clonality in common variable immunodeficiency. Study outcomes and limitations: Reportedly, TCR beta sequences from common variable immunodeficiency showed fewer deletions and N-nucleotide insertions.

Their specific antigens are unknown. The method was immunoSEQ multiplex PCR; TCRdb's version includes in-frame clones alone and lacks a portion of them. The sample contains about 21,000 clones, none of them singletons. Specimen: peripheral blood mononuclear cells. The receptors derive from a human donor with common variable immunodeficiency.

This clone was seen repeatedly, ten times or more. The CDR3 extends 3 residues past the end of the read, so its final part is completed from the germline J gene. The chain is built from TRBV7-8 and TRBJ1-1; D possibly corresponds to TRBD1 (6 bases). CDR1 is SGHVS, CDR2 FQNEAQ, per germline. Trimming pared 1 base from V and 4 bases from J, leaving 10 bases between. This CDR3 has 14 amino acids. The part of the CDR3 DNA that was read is TGTGCCAGCAGCTTAGGCCCAGGGGTCACTGAA. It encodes CASSLGPGVTE. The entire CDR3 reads CASSLGPGVTEAFF.

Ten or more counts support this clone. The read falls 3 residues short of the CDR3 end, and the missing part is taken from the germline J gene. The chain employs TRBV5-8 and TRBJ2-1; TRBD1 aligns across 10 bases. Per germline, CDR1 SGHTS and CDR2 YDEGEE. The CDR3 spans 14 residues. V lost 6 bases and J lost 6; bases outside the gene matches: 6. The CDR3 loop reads CASIPRDRGNEQFF. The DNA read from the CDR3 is TGTGCCAGCATCCCTAGGGACAGGGGCAATGAG. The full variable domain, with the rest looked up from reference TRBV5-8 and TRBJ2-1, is EAGVTQSPTHLIKTRGQQATLRCSPISGHTSVYWYQQALGLGLQFLLWYDEGEERNRGNFPPRFSGRQFPNYSSELNVNALELEDSALYLCASIPRDRGNEQFFGPGTRLTVL.

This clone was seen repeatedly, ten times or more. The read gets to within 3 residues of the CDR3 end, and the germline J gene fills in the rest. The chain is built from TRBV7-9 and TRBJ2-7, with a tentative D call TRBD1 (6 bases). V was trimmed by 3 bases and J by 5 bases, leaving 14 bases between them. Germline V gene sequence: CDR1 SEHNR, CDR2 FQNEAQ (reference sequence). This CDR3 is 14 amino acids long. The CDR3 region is CASSFTGQVHEQYF. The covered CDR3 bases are TGTGCCAGCAGCTTTACGGGACAAGTACACGAG.

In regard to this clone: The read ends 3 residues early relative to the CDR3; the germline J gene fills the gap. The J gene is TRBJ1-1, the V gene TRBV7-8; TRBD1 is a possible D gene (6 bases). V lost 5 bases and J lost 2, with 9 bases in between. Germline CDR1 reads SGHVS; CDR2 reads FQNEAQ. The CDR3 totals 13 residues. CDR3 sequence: CASSRDINTEAFF. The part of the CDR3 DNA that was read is TGTGCCAGCAGCCGGGACATCAACACTGAA.

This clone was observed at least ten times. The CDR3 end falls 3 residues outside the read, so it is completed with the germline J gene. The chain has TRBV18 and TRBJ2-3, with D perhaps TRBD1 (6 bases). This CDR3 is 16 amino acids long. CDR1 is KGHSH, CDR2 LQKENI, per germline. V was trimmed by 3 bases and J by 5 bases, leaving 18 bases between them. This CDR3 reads CASSPSLQGGGDTQYF. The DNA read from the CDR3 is TGTGCCAGCTCACCGTCTTTACAGGGTGGTGGAGATACG.

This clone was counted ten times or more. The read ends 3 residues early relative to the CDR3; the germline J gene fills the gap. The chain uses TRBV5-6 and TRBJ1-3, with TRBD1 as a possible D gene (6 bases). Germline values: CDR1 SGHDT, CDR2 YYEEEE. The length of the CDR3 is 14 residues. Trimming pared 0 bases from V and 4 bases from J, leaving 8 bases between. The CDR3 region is CASSLAGAGNTIYF. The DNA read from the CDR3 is TGTGCCAGCAGCTTGGCAGGGGCCGGAAACACC.

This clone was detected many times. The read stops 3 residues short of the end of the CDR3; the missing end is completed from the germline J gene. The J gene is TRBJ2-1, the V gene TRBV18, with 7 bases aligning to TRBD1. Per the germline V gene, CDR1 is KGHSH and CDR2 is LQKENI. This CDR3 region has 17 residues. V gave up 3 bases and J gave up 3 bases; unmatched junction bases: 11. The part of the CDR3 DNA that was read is TGTGCCAGCTCACCGCCAGGACCGGGACAGTACTACAATGAG. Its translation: CASSPPGPGQYYNE. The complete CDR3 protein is CASSPPGPGQYYNEQFF.

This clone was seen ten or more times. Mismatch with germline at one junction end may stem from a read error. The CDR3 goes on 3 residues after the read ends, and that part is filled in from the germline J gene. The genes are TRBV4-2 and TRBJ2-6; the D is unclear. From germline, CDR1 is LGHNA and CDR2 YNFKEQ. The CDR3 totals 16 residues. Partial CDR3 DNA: TGCGCCAGCAGCCAAGAATCCGCGTCTGGGGCCAACGTC. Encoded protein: CASSQESASGANV. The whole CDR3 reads CASSQESASGANVLTF.

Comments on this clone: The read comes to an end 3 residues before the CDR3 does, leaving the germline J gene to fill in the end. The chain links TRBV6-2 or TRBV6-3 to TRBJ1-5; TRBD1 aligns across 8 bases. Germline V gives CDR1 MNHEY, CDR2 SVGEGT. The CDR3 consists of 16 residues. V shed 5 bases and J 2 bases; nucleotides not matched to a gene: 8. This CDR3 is CASSPRQGLGNQPQHF. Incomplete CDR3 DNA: TGTGCCAGCAGTCCCAGACAGGGGTTGGGCAATCAGCCC.

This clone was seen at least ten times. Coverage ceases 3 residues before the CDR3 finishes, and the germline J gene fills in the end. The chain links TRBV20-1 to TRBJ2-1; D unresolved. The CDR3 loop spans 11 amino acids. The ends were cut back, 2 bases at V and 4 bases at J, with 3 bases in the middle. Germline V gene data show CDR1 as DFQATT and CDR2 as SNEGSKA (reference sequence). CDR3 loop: CSARPYNEQFF. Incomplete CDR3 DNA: TGCAGTGCTAGACCGTACAATGAG.

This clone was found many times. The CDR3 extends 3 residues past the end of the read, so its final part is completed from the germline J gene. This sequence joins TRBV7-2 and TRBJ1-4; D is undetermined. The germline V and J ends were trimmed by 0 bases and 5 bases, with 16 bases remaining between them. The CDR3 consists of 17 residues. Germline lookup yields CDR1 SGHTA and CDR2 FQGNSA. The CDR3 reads CASSLASLGAGNEKLFF. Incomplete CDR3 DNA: TGTGCCAGCAGCTTAGCGTCCTTAGGTGCGGGAAATGAAAAA.

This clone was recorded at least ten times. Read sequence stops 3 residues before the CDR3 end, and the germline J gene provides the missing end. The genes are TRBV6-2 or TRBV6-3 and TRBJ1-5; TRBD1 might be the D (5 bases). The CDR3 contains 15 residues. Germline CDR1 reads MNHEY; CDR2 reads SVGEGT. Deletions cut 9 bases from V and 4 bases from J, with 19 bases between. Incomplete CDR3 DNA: TGTGCCAGTACCTCGGGGGAGATATGGAATCAGCCC. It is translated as CASTSGEIWNQP. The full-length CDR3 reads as CASTSGEIWNQPQHF.

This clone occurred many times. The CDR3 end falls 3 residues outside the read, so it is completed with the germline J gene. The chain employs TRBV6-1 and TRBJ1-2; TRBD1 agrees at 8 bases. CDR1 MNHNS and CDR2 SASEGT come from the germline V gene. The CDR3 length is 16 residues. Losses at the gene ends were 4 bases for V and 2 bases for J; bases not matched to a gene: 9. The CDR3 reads CASSARTGRSNYGYTF. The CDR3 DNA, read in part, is TGTGCCAGCAGTGCCCGGACAGGGAGATCCAACTATGGC.

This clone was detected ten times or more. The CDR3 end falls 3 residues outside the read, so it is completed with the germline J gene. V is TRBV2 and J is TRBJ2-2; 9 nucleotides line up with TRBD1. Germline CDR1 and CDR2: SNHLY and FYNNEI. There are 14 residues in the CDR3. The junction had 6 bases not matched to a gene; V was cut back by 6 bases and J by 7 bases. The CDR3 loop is CASSLGTGIGELFF. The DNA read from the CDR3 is TGTGCCAGCAGCCTCGGGACAGGGATCGGGGAG.

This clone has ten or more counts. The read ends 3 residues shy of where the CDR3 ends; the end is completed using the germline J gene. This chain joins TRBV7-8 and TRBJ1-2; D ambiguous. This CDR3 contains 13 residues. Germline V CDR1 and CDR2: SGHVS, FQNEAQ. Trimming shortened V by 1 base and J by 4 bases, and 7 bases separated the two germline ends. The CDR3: CASSLGTIYGYTF. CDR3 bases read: TGTGCCAGCAGCTTAGGGACTATCTATGGC.

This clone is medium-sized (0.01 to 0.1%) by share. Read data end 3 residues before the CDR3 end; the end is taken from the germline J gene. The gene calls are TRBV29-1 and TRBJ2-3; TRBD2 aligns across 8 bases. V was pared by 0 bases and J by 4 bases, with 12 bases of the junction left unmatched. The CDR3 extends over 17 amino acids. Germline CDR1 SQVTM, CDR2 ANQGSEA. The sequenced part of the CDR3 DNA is TGCAGCGTTGAAGATCAGTTTGCTAGCGGGTCCCCAGATACG. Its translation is CSVEDQFASGSPDT. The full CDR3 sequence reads CSVEDQFASGSPDTQYF.